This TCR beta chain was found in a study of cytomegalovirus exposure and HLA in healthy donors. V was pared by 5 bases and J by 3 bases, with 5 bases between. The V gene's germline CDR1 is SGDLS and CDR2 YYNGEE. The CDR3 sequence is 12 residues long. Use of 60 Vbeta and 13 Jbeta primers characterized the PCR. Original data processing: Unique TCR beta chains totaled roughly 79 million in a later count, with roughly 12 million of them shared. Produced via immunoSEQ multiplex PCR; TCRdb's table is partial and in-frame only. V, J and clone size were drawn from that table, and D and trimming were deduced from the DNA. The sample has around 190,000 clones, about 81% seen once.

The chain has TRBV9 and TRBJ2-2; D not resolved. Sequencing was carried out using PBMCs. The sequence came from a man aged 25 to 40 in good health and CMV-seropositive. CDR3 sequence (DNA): TGTGCCAGCAGTTCCTACACCGGGGAGCTGTTTTTT. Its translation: CASSSYTGELFF.